Below are 24 T cell receptor beta chains sequenced from a single sample in a study of radiotherapy plus CTLA-4 blockade in lung cancer. The data were produced by immunoSEQ multiplex PCR, yet TCRdb's version contains in-frame clones alone and is incomplete. Seen here are tens of thousands of clones, around 79% observed once, and the top ten hold approximately 9.3%. The sequences come from peripheral blood, collected from a patient treated with radiotherapy plus ipilimumab. Source of these receptors: a human donor with non-small cell lung cancer who had a complete response to radiotherapy plus ipilimumab.

The V and J genes are TRBV6-1 and TRBJ2-2; possibly TRBD1 or TRBD2 for D (6 bases each). The CDR3 is 16 amino acids. CDR1 and CDR2 from the germline V gene are MNHNS and SASEGT. V shed 0 bases and J shed 6 bases, with 14 bases lying between them. The CDR3 DNA reads TGTGCCAGCAGTGAAGCTTGGGGGGCGCGGTCCGGGGAGCTGTTTTTT. It codes for CASSEAWGARSGELFF.

The chain combines TRBV5-5 with TRBJ1-2; 9 positions match TRBD1. Trimming at V came to 4 bases and at J to 4 bases, leaving 17 bases not matched to a gene. The CDR3 covers 18 residues. The germline CDR1 and CDR2 sequences are SGHKS and YYEKEE (reference sequence). CDR3 coding DNA: TGTGCCAGCAGCCTCTCTTGGTCGGCGGGACAGGGACCCTATGGCTACACCTTC. This encodes CASSLSWSAGQGPYGYTF.

The gene calls are TRBV6-6 and TRBJ2-7; TRBD1 matches at 9 bases. With V trimmed by 5 bases and J by 1 base, 6 bases remained unmatched. The CDR3 consists of 15 residues. Germline CDR1 and CDR2: MNHNY and SVGAGI (reference sequence). The CDR3 region is CASSPRDRASYEQYV. Written as DNA, the CDR3 is TGTGCCAGCAGTCCCCGGGACAGGGCTTCCTACGAGCAGTACGTC.

The chain joins TRBV5-7 to TRBJ2-2; TRBD2 matches 12 bases. TRBV5-7 is placed among ORFs of uncertain function. The CDR3 contains 17 residues. Trimming removed 3 bases from V and 5 bases from J; junction bases left unmatched: 8. Written as DNA, the CDR3 is TGTGCCAGCAGCTGGGCCGGACTAGCGGGAAGAACCGGGGAGCTGTTTTTT. Translating it yields CASSWAGLAGRTGELFF.

This chain links TRBV6-1 with TRBJ2-1; no clear D gene. Looked up from germline, CDR1 is MNHNS and CDR2 is SASEGT. The CDR3 length is 13 residues. Trimming removed 3 bases from V and 8 bases from J, with 11 bases in between. The CDR3 spells CASSDPAADEQFF. For the CDR3, the DNA is TGTGCCAGCAGTGATCCGGCCGCGGATGAGCAGTTCTTC.

This chain joins TRBV18 and TRBJ2-2; TRBD1 matches at 10 bases. Trimming removed 5 bases from V and 5 bases from J; junction bases left unmatched: 2. This CDR3 contains 14 residues. Germline V CDR1 and CDR2: KGHSH, LQKENI. The CDR3 bases are TGTGCCAGCTCAAGGGGACAGGGGACCGGGGAGCTGTTTTTT. Translated, it gives CASSRGQGTGELFF.

This chain uses TRBV28 with TRBJ1-2; 8 bases match TRBD1. The length of the CDR3 is 13 residues. J gave up 2 bases and V 7 bases, and 3 bases lay outside the gene matches. Germline loops: CDR1 MDHEN, CDR2 SYDVKM. Written as DNA, the CDR3 is TGTGCCAGCAAAAGACAGGGGAACTATGGCTACACCTTC. This sequence encodes CASKRQGNYGYTF.

The chain couples TRBV6-5 to TRBJ2-4, with a tentative D call TRBD1 (5 bases). V lost 4 bases, J lost 5 bases, and 15 bases lay in between. Per germline, CDR1 MNHEY and CDR2 SVGAGI. The CDR3 length is 15 residues. CDR3 DNA sequence: TGTGCCAGCAGTTCGGCAGGGATAGGTCAAAACATTCAGTACTTC. Protein product: CASSSAGIGQNIQYF.

The chain joins TRBV4-3 to TRBJ2-3; D is possibly TRBD1 (5 bases). The CDR3 has 17 amino acids. Trimming shortened V by 0 bases and J by 3 bases, and 16 bases separated the two germline ends. Germline CDR1 and CDR2: LGHNA and YSLEER. The CDR3 spells CASSQDPGRVVTDTQYF. The CDR3, as DNA: TGCGCCAGCAGCCAAGATCCGGGCAGGGTGGTTACAGATACGCAGTATTTT.

The V gene is TRBV5-4, the J gene TRBJ2-5; 13 nucleotides align to TRBD2. CDR1 is SGHNT, CDR2 YYREEE, per germline (reference sequence). This CDR3 comprises 15 residues. V shed 4 bases, J shed 5 bases, and the junction held 5 bases outside the gene matches. CDR3 sequence (DNA): TGTGCCAGCAGCCCGGGACTAGCGGGATCGGAGACCCAGTACTTC. It yields the protein CASSPGLAGSETQYF.

The chain is built from TRBV6-6 and TRBJ1-1; the D gene is possibly TRBD1 (6 bases). This CDR3 is built from 15 residues. V dropped 8 bases and J dropped 4 bases, with 20 bases sitting between them. CDR1 and CDR2 (germline): MNHNY, SVGAGI (reference sequence). The CDR3 DNA is TGTGCCAGCGAGGGGGTCAGGGTCTTGTTCACTGAAGCTTTCTTT. Protein: CASEGVRVLFTEAFF.

This clone has a handful of counts. The genes are TRBV19 and TRBJ1-4; 8 bases line up with TRBD1. This CDR3 is built from 14 residues. The V gene end was trimmed by 5 bases and the J gene end by 6 bases; junction bases not matched to a gene: 5. CDR1 and CDR2 (germline): LNHDA, SQIVND (reference sequence). This CDR3 reads CASSLDRVDEKLFF. For the CDR3, the DNA is TGTGCCAGTAGTTTGGACAGGGTGGATGAAAAACTGTTTTTT.

This chain joins TRBV27 and TRBJ2-4; maybe TRBD1 (5 bases). This CDR3 region has 15 residues. Germline V gives CDR1 MNHEY, CDR2 SMNVEV (reference sequence). V lost 2 bases to trimming and J lost 3 bases, with 11 bases between them. The CDR3 region has the DNA TGTGCCAGCAGTTTAGGGATCAGGGACAAAAACATTCAGTACTTC. Its protein is CASSLGIRDKNIQYF.

The chain uses TRBV5-6 and TRBJ2-7, with a weak D call TRBD2 (5 bases). The V gene's germline CDR1 is SGHDT and CDR2 YYEEEE. The CDR3 is made up of 15 amino acids. The V end lost 5 bases, the J end lost 3 bases, and 18 bases lay between the germline ends. CDR3 coding DNA: TGTGCCAGCAGTCACAGAGTTCGGGGAAACTACGAGCAGTACGTC. The encoded protein is CASSHRVRGNYEQYV.

V gene TRBV19 combines with J gene TRBJ2-2; D unclear. CDR1 and CDR2 (germline): LNHDA, SQIVND (reference sequence). The CDR3 has 13 residues. Trimming left V 4 bases short and J 3 bases short, with 6 bases between. DNA for the CDR3: TGTGCCAGTAGTACTGGGTACACCGGGGAGCTGTTTTTT. Residues: CASSTGYTGELFF.

The V gene is TRBV23-1, the J gene TRBJ2-7, with D possibly matching TRBD2 (5 bases). TRBV23-1 is labeled an ORF, and its function is uncertain. The CDR3 extends over 18 amino acids. Trimming took off 2 bases at V and 4 bases at J, with 24 bases between the two ends. The CDR3 DNA reads TGCGCCAGCAGTCAACCCGGCTCCGAGGTCGAGGGTTCTTACGAGCAGTACGTC. It specifies CASSQPGSEVEGSYEQYV.

The CDR3 loop reads CASSQIPTGGDEQYF. The CDR3 coding sequence is TGCGCCAGCAGCCAAATACCGACAGGAGGCGACGAGCAGTACTTC. The chain employs TRBV4-1 and TRBJ2-7, with D possibly TRBD1 on 6 matching bases. The germline V gene has CDR1 MGHRA and CDR2 YSYEKL. The CDR3 consists of 15 residues. V lost 2 bases and J 5 bases, leaving 16 bases between the germline ends.

The chain joins TRBV30 to TRBJ1-5; D is uncertain. Germline loops: CDR1 GTSNPN, CDR2 SVGIG (reference sequence). Trimming removed 2 bases from V and 6 bases from J, with 8 bases in between. The CDR3 runs to 12 residues. For the CDR3, the DNA is TGTGCCTGGAGTTCAGTGCCTCAGCCCCAGCATTTT. Its translation: CAWSSVPQPQHF.

The chain uses TRBV6-5 and TRBJ1-3; 7 bases align to TRBD1. V shed 6 bases and J 0 bases; nucleotides not matched to a gene: 5. Looked up from germline, CDR1 is MNHEY and CDR2 is SVGAGI. This CDR3 region has 15 residues. CDR3 coding DNA: TGTGCCAGCAGCCCAGGGGGGGACTCTGGAAACACCATATATTTT. It specifies CASSPGGDSGNTIYF.

The CDR3 sequence is CASSPPSGGSTDTQYF. The CDR3 nucleotides read TGTGCCAGCAGCCCGCCTAGCGGGGGAAGCACAGATACGCAGTATTTT. The rearrangement joins TRBV9 to TRBJ2-3, with 10 nucleotides matching TRBD2. The J segment lost 0 bases and the V segment lost 4 bases, leaving 5 bases of the junction unmatched. The V gene's germline CDR1 is SGDLS and CDR2 YYNGEE. The CDR3 totals 16 residues.

This chain uses TRBV4-1 with TRBJ2-5, with TRBD2 matching over 7 bases. This CDR3 region has 15 residues. V lost 0 bases to trimming and J lost 10 bases; unmatched junction nucleotides: 11. Germline CDR1 reads MGHRA; CDR2 reads YSYEKL. CDR3 residues: CASSQESRVGGDQYF. Here the CDR3 DNA reads TGCGCCAGCAGCCAAGAAAGCAGGGTGGGGGGGGACCAGTACTTC.

V is TRBV18 and J is TRBJ2-1, with D perhaps given as TRBD1 or TRBD2 (7 bases each). V was trimmed by 2 bases and J by 9 bases, leaving 14 bases between them. The CDR3 contains 14 residues. Germline V gene lookup returns CDR1 KGHSH and CDR2 LQKENI. CDR3 protein: CASSPWQGEGEQFF. In DNA, the CDR3 is TGTGCCAGCTCACCATGGCAGGGGGAGGGTGAGCAGTTCTTC. Complete variable domain (other parts from reference TRBV18 and TRBJ2-1): NAGVMQNPRHLVRRRGQEARLRCSPMKGHSHVYWYRQLPEEGLKFMVYLQKENIIDESGMPKERFSAEFPKEGPSILRIQQVVRGDSAAYFCASSPWQGEGEQFFGPGTRLTVL.

The gene calls are TRBV27 and TRBJ1-4; D is perhaps TRBD1 (6 bases). This CDR3 is 16 amino acids long. V was trimmed by 2 bases and J by 10 bases, leaving 20 bases between them. Per germline, CDR1 MNHEY and CDR2 SMNVEV (reference sequence). The CDR3 bases are TGTGCCAGCAGTTTAGGCCCGGGACGAAAGGGGGGAAAACTGTTTTTT. Translation gives CASSLGPGRKGGKLFF.

This clone was seen only once. The V call is TRBV18, the J call TRBJ2-2; the D gene is possibly TRBD1 (6 bases). The length of the CDR3 is 15 residues. In germline, CDR1 is KGHSH, CDR2 LQKENI. Trimming pared 3 bases from V and 6 bases from J, leaving 14 bases between. CDR3 protein: CASSPSRGSAGELFF. In DNA form, the CDR3 reads TGTGCCAGCTCACCTAGCAGGGGTTCTGCCGGGGAGCTGTTTTTT.